The 15 T cell receptor beta chains in this list originate from one sample, sequenced in a study of T cells in Graves' hyperthyroidism and ophthalmopathy. Amplified TCR beta CDR3 regions came from RNA transcripts. The TCR CDR3 first-round RT-PCR relied on the HTBI primer set. MiXCR, run by TCRdb on the multiplex PCR reads, gives a single entry per CDR3 protein. The table has about 400,000 distinct CDR3 sequences, approximately 14% seen once; the top ten hold 7.5% to 8%. Sequencing was performed on blood. These receptor sequences come from a woman between 18 and 29 years old with Graves' hyperthyroidism.

CDR3 region: CASSEKRSDTGELFF. CDR3 DNA: TGTGCCAGCAGCGAGAAGAGGTCCGACACCGGGGAGCTGTTTTTT. The chain recombines TRBV11-2 with TRBJ2-2, with unresolved D. Trimming shortened V by 5 bases and J by 3 bases, and 13 bases separated the two germline ends. The CDR3 totals 15 residues. Germline loops: CDR1 SGHAT, CDR2 FQNNGV. Full variable domain (rest looked up from reference TRBV11-2 and TRBJ2-2): EAGVAQSPRYKIIEKRQSVAFWCNPISGHATLYWYQQILGQGPKLLIQFQNNGVVDDSQLPKDRFSAERLKGVDSTLKIQPAKLEDSAVYLCASSEKRSDTGELFFGEGSRLTVL.

Ten or more counts support this clonotype. The chain links TRBV3-1 to TRBJ1-4, with TRBD1 as a possible D gene (6 bases). Germline-derived CDR1 and CDR2 are LGHDT and YNNKEL (reference sequence). This CDR3 has 14 residues. Trimming pared 2 bases from V and 8 bases from J, leaving 12 bases between. This chain's CDR3 is CASSQLGHLEKLFF. The CDR3 DNA follows: TGTGCCAGCAGCCAATTGGGACACCTAGAAAAACTGTTTTTT.

The chain joins TRBV18 to TRBJ2-7; D perhaps matches TRBD2 (5 bases). The CDR3 contains 14 residues. Germline V CDR1 and CDR2: KGHSH, LQKENI. The V gene lost 2 bases and the J gene lost 2 bases, with 10 bases spanning the gap. CDR3 region: CASSPSLGAYEQYF. Written as DNA, the CDR3 is TGTGCCAGCTCACCATCACTCGGGGCCTACGAGCAGTACTTC.

This clonotype has just a few counts. The chain links TRBV7-9 to TRBJ2-3; D perhaps matches TRBD2 (6 bases). Looked up from germline, CDR1 is SEHNR and CDR2 is FQNEAQ (reference sequence). V lost 3 bases to trimming and J lost 2 bases, with 12 bases between them. The CDR3 has 15 amino acids. The CDR3 loop is CASSFRSGATDTQYF. DNA for the CDR3: TGTGCCAGCAGCTTTCGTAGCGGAGCCACAGATACGCAGTATTTT.

Note on this clonotype: A much more abundant neighbour one base away suggests this may be a read error. The CDR3 DNA sequence: TGTGCCAGCAGTAAGTCTCCCGGGCCGTTGGGTGGCTACACCTTC. Its translation: CASSKSPGPLGGYTF. The chain joins TRBV6-1 to TRBJ1-2, with D unclear. CDR1 and CDR2 (germline): MNHNS, SASEGT. Trimming took off 5 bases at V and 7 bases at J, with 20 bases between the two ends. The CDR3 has 15 amino acids.

This clonotype was detected ten times or more. This rearrangement joins TRBV24-1 to TRBJ2-3, with D uncertain. The CDR3 contains 14 residues. V lost 3 bases, J lost 1 base, and 7 bases lay in between. The germline CDR1 and CDR2 sequences are KGHDR and SFDVKD. This CDR3 reads CATSDPTRTDTQYF. DNA of the CDR3: TGTGCCACCAGTGATCCCACCCGCACAGATACGCAGTATTTT.

This clonotype turned up a few times. V is TRBV27 and J is TRBJ2-5; D perhaps matches TRBD1 (6 bases). The germline V gene has CDR1 MNHEY and CDR2 SMNVEV (reference sequence). CDR3 length: 14 amino acids. V lost 6 bases, J lost 1 base, and 12 bases lay in between. The CDR3 DNA is TGTGCCAGCAGGGGGGCAGGATTCCAAGAGACCCAGTACTTC. Translation gives CASRGAGFQETQYF.

This clonotype was observed at least ten times. This chain uses TRBV12-3 or TRBV12-4 with TRBJ1-5; D perhaps matches TRBD1 (5 bases). The CDR3 has 14 amino acids. V shed 6 bases and J shed 4 bases, with 13 bases lying between them. The CDR3 region is CASSQGRANQPQHF. DNA of the CDR3: TGTGCCAGCAGCCAGGGCAGGGCAAATCAGCCCCAGCATTTT.

This clonotype turned up a few times. The chain joins TRBV6-6 to TRBJ2-2, with TRBD1 as a possible D gene (5 bases). The CDR3 is 16 amino acids. Trimming removed 0 bases at V and 3 bases at J, with 11 bases between. The germline V gene encodes CDR1 MNHNY and CDR2 SVGAGI (reference sequence). The CDR3 DNA reads as TGTGCCAGCAGTTACTCGAACAGGAGACACACCGGGGAGCTGTTTTTT. It translates to CASSYSNRRHTGELFF.

There are many counts of this clonotype. In nucleotides, the CDR3 is TGTGCCAGCAGTTTATGGACAGGGGGAGATACGCAGTATTTT. Translation: CASSLWTGGDTQYF. The chain has TRBV27 and TRBJ2-3, with 10 bases identical to TRBD1. The CDR3 contains 14 residues. Germline V gene data show CDR1 as MNHEY and CDR2 as SMNVEV (reference sequence). V was pared by 1 base and J by 5 bases, with 0 bases of the junction left unmatched.

In this sample, this clonotype turned up many times. This chain connects TRBV27 to TRBJ2-7; possible D gene TRBD2, 6 bases. This CDR3 is 17 amino acids long. Germline CDR1 is MNHEY and CDR2 is SMNVEV (reference sequence). V was shortened by 5 bases and J by 1 base, with 21 bases between the two germline ends. CDR3 nucleotide sequence: TGTGCCAGCAGTCCTTCGAGAGGGGATGGGGGGTCCTACGAGCAGTACTTC. Translated: CASSPSRGDGGSYEQYF.

This clonotype was counted at least ten times. V usage is TRBV3-1 and J usage is TRBJ1-6; D call uncertain. The CDR3 is 15 residues long. Germline values: CDR1 LGHDT, CDR2 YNNKEL (reference sequence). Trimming shortened V by 1 base and J by 0 bases, and 4 bases separated the two germline ends. The chain's CDR3 is CASSQGTSYNSPLHF. As DNA, the CDR3 is TGTGCCAGCAGCCAAGGCACCTCCTATAATTCACCCCTCCACTTT.

The sample holds a few counts of this clonotype. This chain links TRBV6-2 or TRBV6-3 with TRBJ2-1; D is perhaps TRBD1 (6 bases). Trimming removed 2 bases from V and 8 bases from J, with 16 bases in between. Germline V gene sequence: CDR1 MNHEY, CDR2 SVGEGT. The CDR3 totals 15 residues. The CDR3 loop is CASSYDRLLGDEQFF. The CDR3 bases are TGTGCCAGCAGTTACGACAGGCTGCTCGGGGATGAGCAGTTCTTC.

V is TRBV20-1 and J is TRBJ2-2; D might be TRBD1 (5 bases). Trimming pared 3 bases from V and 6 bases from J, leaving 14 bases between. The CDR3 extends over 14 amino acids. Germline CDR1 and CDR2: DFQATT and SNEGSKA (reference sequence). CDR3 protein: CSASYSQGPGELFF. The CDR3 bases are TGCAGTGCTAGTTACTCGCAGGGCCCCGGGGAGCTGTTTTTT.

In its sample, this clonotype was seen many times. The rearrangement uses TRBV3-1 and TRBJ1-1; 9 bases map to TRBD1. V shed 5 bases and J 3 bases; nucleotides not matched to a gene: 7. The CDR3 contains 15 residues. Germline lookup yields CDR1 LGHDT and CDR2 YNNKEL (reference sequence). CDR3: CASSSTGGMYTEAFF. CDR3 in DNA: TGTGCCAGCAGCTCAACAGGGGGCATGTACACTGAAGCTTTCTTT.